The present T cell receptor beta chain was sequenced within a study of naive and memory T cell subsets. The SP2 primer and nested alpha and beta constant region primers amplified ligated cDNA in four rounds. TCRdb re-called the 5' RACE reads with MiXCR, one entry per CDR3 protein. Seen here are some 60,000 distinct CDR3 sequences, less than 10% observed once, and the top ten hold nearly 10%. The library had UMIs added by 3' ligation of an oligonucleotide to TCR cDNA. This clonotype was recorded a few times. This CDR3 spans 13 amino acids. V was pared by 0 bases and J by 5 bases, with 4 bases between. This TCR derives from a female donor in good health. J is TRBJ2-2 and V is TRBV12-3 or TRBV12-4; no clear D. The CDR3 spells CASSLARTGELFF. CDR3 bases: TGTGCCAGCAGTTTAGCGAGGACCGGGGAGCTGTTTTTT.